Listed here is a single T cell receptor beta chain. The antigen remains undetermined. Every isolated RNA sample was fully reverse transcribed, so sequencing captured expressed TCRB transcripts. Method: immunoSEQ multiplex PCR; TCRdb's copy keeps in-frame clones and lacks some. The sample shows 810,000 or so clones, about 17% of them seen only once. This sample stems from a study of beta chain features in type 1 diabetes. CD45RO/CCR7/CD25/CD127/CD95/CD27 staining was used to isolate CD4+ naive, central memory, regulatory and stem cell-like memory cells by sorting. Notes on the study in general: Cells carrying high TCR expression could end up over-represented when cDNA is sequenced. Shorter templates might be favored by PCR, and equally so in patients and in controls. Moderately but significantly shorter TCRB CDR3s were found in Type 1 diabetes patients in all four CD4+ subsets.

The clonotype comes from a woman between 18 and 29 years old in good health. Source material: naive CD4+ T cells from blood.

Here the CDR3 reads CASSRTPGRVGELFF. CDR3 nucleotide sequence: TGTGCCAGCAGCCGAACCCCTGGACGGGTCGGGGAGCTGTTTTTT. The gene calls are TRBV5-5 and TRBJ2-2; the D is unclear. Trimming stripped 4 bases from V and 7 bases from J, with 17 bases between. The CDR3 spans 15 residues. The germline CDR1 and CDR2 sequences are SGHKS and YYEKEE (reference sequence).